The 20 T cell receptor beta chains in this list originate from one sample, sequenced in a study of cytomegalovirus exposure and HLA in healthy donors. Primers for the PCR totalled 60 Vbeta and 13 Jbeta. Using immunoSEQ multiplex PCR, the repertoire was profiled, and TCRdb retains in-frame clones only, with some absent. The sample contains about 160,000 clones, roughly 80% of which appear only once. The sequenced sample consisted of PBMCs. The receptor source for this set is a man aged 30 to 39 in good health and CMV-seronegative.

This clone turned up a few times. The chain uses TRBV2 and TRBJ1-4, with D perhaps matching TRBD1 (6 bases). The length of the CDR3 is 15 residues. Deletions cut 6 bases from V and 4 bases from J, with 15 bases between. Germline CDR1 and CDR2: SNHLY and FYNNEI. CDR3 in amino acids: CASRAETGHNEKLFF. The CDR3 DNA follows: TGTGCCAGCAGAGCTGAGACAGGCCATAATGAAAAACTGTTTTTT. Full variable domain (outside the CDR3, taken from reference TRBV2 and TRBJ1-4): EPEVTQTPSHQVTQMGQEVILRCVPISNHLYFYWYRQILGQKVEFLVSFYNNEISEKSEIFDDQFSVERPDGSNFTLKIRSTKLEDSAMYFCASRAETGHNEKLFFGSGTQLSVL.

This clone appeared a single time. This chain links TRBV9 with TRBJ2-3, with TRBD2 matching over 8 bases. CDR1 is SGDLS and CDR2 is YYNGEE in the germline V gene. V lost 3 bases, J lost 1 base, and 4 bases stayed unmatched. There are 15 residues in the CDR3. The CDR3 DNA is TGTGCCAGCAGCGGACCGGGACTAGGCACAGATACGCAGTATTTT. It codes for CASSGPGLGTDTQYF.

The chain combines TRBV27 with TRBJ2-1; 14 bases are shared with TRBD2. CDR1 is MNHEY and CDR2 is SMNVEV in the germline V gene (reference sequence). The CDR3 is 18 residues long. V shed 10 bases, J shed 1 base, and the junction held 12 bases outside the gene matches. The CDR3 here is CATSPGTSGGRSYNEQFF. The CDR3 coding sequence is TGTGCCACCTCACCCGGGACTAGCGGGGGTCGGTCCTACAATGAGCAGTTCTTC.

The J gene is TRBJ2-5, the V gene TRBV4-1; D is ambiguous. The V end was cut by 0 bases, the J end by 5 bases, with 10 bases between. This CDR3 spans 14 amino acids. Per the germline V gene, CDR1 is MGHRA and CDR2 is YSYEKL. In DNA, the CDR3 is TGCGCCAGCAGCCAAGATAGGCTAGGCGAGACCCAGTACTTC. Its protein is CASSQDRLGETQYF.

V gene TRBV21-1 combines with J gene TRBJ2-2; TRBD1 is taken as the D call from the table, unchecked against the DNA. TRBV21-1 has pseudogene status. The CDR3 has 15 residues. The DNA for the CDR3 is TGTGCCAGCAACCAGATGTGGCTCAACACCGGGGAGCTGTTTTTT. It yields the protein CASNQMWLNTGELFF.

The chain uses TRBV10-3 and TRBJ1-3; 7 bases align to TRBD1. Trimming cost V 8 bases and J 2 bases; bases outside gene matches: 6. The CDR3 is 14 amino acids. The germline V gene has CDR1 ENHRY and CDR2 SYGVKD. Here the CDR3 DNA reads TGTGCCATCGCCCCCGACAGGGCTGGAAACACCATATATTTT. It codes for CAIAPDRAGNTIYF.

The gene calls are TRBV4-3 and TRBJ1-1; D is perhaps TRBD1 (6 bases). With 4 bases removed from V and 5 bases from J, the gap between germline ends came to 17 bases. This CDR3 has 15 residues. Germline CDR1 is LGHNA and CDR2 is YSLEER. The CDR3, as DNA: TGCGCCAGCAGCCCCTCGCCAGGGGTTGGGACTGAAGCTTTCTTT. It codes for CASSPSPGVGTEAFF.

This chain links TRBV25-1 with TRBJ1-2; D unclear. The CDR3 contains 14 residues. Trimming took off 1 base at V and 7 bases at J, with 13 bases between the two ends. From germline, CDR1 is MGHDK and CDR2 SYGVNS. The CDR3 sequence: CASSESPPRAGYTF. The CDR3 nucleotides are TGTGCCAGCAGTGAATCCCCCCCGAGGGCTGGCTACACCTTC.

A single count supports this clone. This sequence joins TRBV27 and TRBJ1-2; tentatively, D is TRBD1 (5 bases). The CDR3 length is 15 residues. Germline CDR1 reads MNHEY; CDR2 reads SMNVEV (reference sequence). V dropped 3 bases and J dropped 2 bases, with 13 bases sitting between them. CDR3 bases: TGTGCCAGCAGTTTTCGGGGGGGGAGCAACTATGGCTACACCTTC. It specifies CASSFRGGSNYGYTF.

The chain has TRBV12-5 and TRBJ1-2; 7 bases agree with TRBD1. Germline CDR1 LGHNT, CDR2 FRNRAP. With V trimmed by 8 bases and J by 1 base, 4 bases remained unmatched. This CDR3 is 13 amino acids long. The CDR3: CASRGLNNYGYTF. The CDR3 nucleotides are TGTGCTAGTAGGGGGCTCAATAACTATGGCTACACCTTC.

In its sample, this clone was seen once. This rearrangement joins TRBV29-1 to TRBJ2-5; the D gene is possibly TRBD1 (6 bases). The length of the CDR3 is 15 residues. Germline V gives CDR1 SQVTM, CDR2 ANQGSEA. V lost 4 bases and J lost 2, with 17 bases in between. CDR3 sequence reads: CSVVTAGDSQETQYF. The CDR3 DNA reads TGCAGCGTTGTTACGGCAGGGGATTCACAAGAGACCCAGTACTTC.

This clone appeared a few times. Other DNA sequences of this sample code for an identical CDR3. This sequence joins TRBV4-3 and TRBJ2-1; a possible D gene is TRBD1 (5 bases). Looked up from germline, CDR1 is LGHNA and CDR2 is YSLEER. The V gene lost 1 base and the J gene lost 1 base, with 8 bases spanning the gap. This CDR3 is built from 15 residues. CDR3 coding DNA: TGCGCCAGCAGCCAAGGTCAGGGATCCTACAATGAGCAGTTCTTC. Protein product: CASSQGQGSYNEQFF.

J is TRBJ2-5 and V is TRBV5-1, with 11 bases identical to TRBD1. The CDR3 has 15 amino acids. The germline gives CDR1 SGHRS, CDR2 YFSETQ. V lost 5 bases, J lost 5 bases, and 8 bases stayed unmatched. The CDR3 sequence is CASRADRGLLETQYF. The CDR3 nucleotides are TGCGCCAGCAGGGCGGACAGGGGGCTTTTGGAGACCCAGTACTTC.

The V call is TRBV29-1, the J call TRBJ1-2, with 7 bases that match TRBD1. After removal of 2 bases from V and 7 bases from J, the junction contained 10 bases not matched to a gene. CDR3 length: 14 amino acids. CDR1 and CDR2 (germline): SQVTM, ANQGSEA. DNA of the CDR3: TGCAGCGTTGAACGGCGAGCCCGACAGGGTGGCTACACCTTC. This translates into CSVERRARQGGYTF.

The chain employs TRBV25-1 and TRBJ2-5, with D possibly TRBD2 on 5 matching bases. From germline, CDR1 is MGHDK and CDR2 SYGVNS. The V gene lost 0 bases and the J gene lost 2 bases, with 7 bases spanning the gap. This CDR3 is built from 14 residues. CDR3 sequence (DNA): TGTGCCAGCAGTGAATACAGAGGGCAAGAGACCCAGTACTTC. Translating gives CASSEYRGQETQYF.

The genes are TRBV21-1 and TRBJ2-3; the table's D call, TRBD2, was not checked against the DNA. TRBV21-1 is tagged as a pseudogene. This CDR3 has 12 amino acids. The CDR3 sequence: CASPPLRDTQYF. In nucleotides, the CDR3 is TGTGCCAGCCCTCCTCTTCGGGATACGCAGTATTTT.

The chain uses TRBV7-9 and TRBJ1-1, with D uncertain. The CDR3 totals 15 residues. V was pared by 5 bases and J by 1 base, with 14 bases between. CDR1 is SEHNR, CDR2 FQNEAQ, per germline (reference sequence). CDR3 DNA sequence: TGTGCCAGCAGCCCCCCGTCAGTATCGAACACTGAAGCTTTCTTT. This translates into CASSPPSVSNTEAFF. Full variable domain (missing parts from reference TRBV7-9 and TRBJ1-1): DTGVSQNPRHKITKRGQNVTFRCDPISEHNRLYWYRQTLGQGPEFLTYFQNEAQLEKSRLLSDRFSAERPKGSFSTLEIQRTEQGDSAMYLCASSPPSVSNTEAFFGQGTRLTVV.

The gene calls are TRBV11-2 and TRBJ2-5; 8 bases agree with TRBD1. Trimming removed 5 bases from V and 5 bases from J; junction bases left unmatched: 10. CDR1 and CDR2 from the germline V gene are SGHAT and FQNNGV. The CDR3 has 15 amino acids. The CDR3 DNA reads as TGTGCCAGCAGCCCTAGACAGGGGTTGAGGGAGACCCAGTACTTC. This translates into CASSPRQGLRETQYF.

This clone was detected once. The V gene is TRBV10-1, the J gene TRBJ1-4; TRBD1 agrees at 8 bases. V was clipped by 2 bases and J by 3 bases; unmatched bases: 5. There are 16 residues in the CDR3. The germline V gene has CDR1 WNHNN and CDR2 SYGVQD (reference sequence). The CDR3 is CASSEPRTGSNEKLFF. For the CDR3, the DNA is TGCGCCAGCAGTGAGCCCCGGACAGGGTCTAATGAAAAACTGTTTTTT.

The chain links TRBV6-5 to TRBJ2-2, with unresolved D. The CDR3 length is 14 residues. Germline V CDR1 and CDR2: MNHEY, SVGAGI. V shed 10 bases and J shed 0 bases, with 12 bases lying between them. The CDR3 loop is CATRQTSNTGELFF. CDR3 DNA sequence: TGTGCCACCAGGCAGACTTCGAACACCGGGGAGCTGTTTTTT.